The following is a T cell receptor beta chain sequence with its context. Antigen: not known. A single base separates this from a much larger clone, so it may be a read error. Arm-PCR with iRepertoire HTBI primers amplified the CDR3 regions for these TCR beta libraries. One entry per CDR3 protein results from TCRdb running MiXCR on the multiplex PCR reads. The table records a few hundred thousand distinct CDR3 sequences, around 21% of them present only once. There are 14 residues in the CDR3. In germline, CDR1 is SGHRS, CDR2 YFSETQ. This sample was taken from a study of regulatory T cells in long-lasting Graves disease. General study points: With persistent disease, TRBV28, TRBJ1-2 and TRBJ2-5 were the favored segments.

Time point denoted: newly diagnosed GD, antithyroid drugs for less than 3 months. The authors made the TCR library using RNA they extracted from PBMCs. Recruitment took place at an endocrinology department in Xi'an, China. The genes are TRBV5-1 and TRBJ2-2; possibly TRBD1 for D (6 bases). The sequence was obtained from a female donor with Graves disease. This material consisted of peripheral blood mononuclear cells (PBMCs), taken at new diagnosis, from a patient treated with antithyroid drugs. CDR3 sequence reads: CAGSPTGPAGELFF. CDR3 DNA: TGCGCCGGCAGCCCTACAGGGCCCGCCGGGGAGCTGTTTTTT.